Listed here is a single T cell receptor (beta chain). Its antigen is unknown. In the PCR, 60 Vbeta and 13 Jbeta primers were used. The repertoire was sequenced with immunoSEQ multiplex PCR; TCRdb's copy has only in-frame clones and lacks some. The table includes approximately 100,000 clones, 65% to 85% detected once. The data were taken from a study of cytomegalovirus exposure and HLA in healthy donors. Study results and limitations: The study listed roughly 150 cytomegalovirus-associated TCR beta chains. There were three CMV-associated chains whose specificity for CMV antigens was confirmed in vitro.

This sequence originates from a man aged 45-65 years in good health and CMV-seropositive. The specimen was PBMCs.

The CDR3: CASSFGGLPDTQYF. Here the CDR3 DNA reads TGCGCCAGCAGCTTCGGGGGACTCCCAGATACGCAGTATTTT. The chain recombines TRBV5-1 with TRBJ2-3, with TRBD2 as a possible D gene (6 bases). Germline CDR1 SGHRS, CDR2 YFSETQ. The CDR3 sequence is 14 residues long. With 2 bases removed from V and 4 bases from J, the gap between germline ends came to 11 bases. Full variable domain (rest looked up from reference TRBV5-1 and TRBJ2-3): KAGVTQTPRYLIKTRGQQVTLSCSPISGHRSVSWYQQTPGQGLQFLFEYFSETQRNKGNFPGRFSGRQFSNSRSEMNVSTLELGDSALYLCASSFGGLPDTQYFGPGTRLTVL.